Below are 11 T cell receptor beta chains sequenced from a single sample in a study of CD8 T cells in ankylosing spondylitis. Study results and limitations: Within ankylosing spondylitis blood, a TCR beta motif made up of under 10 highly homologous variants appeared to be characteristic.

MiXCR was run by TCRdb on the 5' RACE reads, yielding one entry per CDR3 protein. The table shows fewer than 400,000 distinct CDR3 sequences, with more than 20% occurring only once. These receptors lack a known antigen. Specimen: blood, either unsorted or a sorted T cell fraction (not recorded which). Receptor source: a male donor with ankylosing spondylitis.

The CDR3 region has the DNA TGCGCCAGCAGCTTGGTAGCGGGAACGGCGTACAATGAGCAGTTCTTC. Encoded protein: CASSLVAGTAYNEQFF. The V and J genes are TRBV5-1 and TRBJ2-1; 8 nucleotides agree with TRBD2. With V trimmed by 0 bases and J by 4 bases, 6 bases remained unmatched. The germline V gene encodes CDR1 SGHRS and CDR2 YFSETQ. The CDR3 totals 16 residues.

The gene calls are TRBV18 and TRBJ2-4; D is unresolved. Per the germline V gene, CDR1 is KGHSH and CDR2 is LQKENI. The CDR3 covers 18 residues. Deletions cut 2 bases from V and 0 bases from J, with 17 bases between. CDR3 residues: CASSPFGLEGLAKNIQYF. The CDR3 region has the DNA TGTGCCAGCTCACCATTCGGCCTGGAAGGTTTAGCCAAAAACATTCAGTACTTC.

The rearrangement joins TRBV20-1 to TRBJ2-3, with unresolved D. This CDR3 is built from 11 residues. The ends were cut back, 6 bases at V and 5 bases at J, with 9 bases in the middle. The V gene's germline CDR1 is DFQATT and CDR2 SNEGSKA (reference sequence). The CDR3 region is CSARPGDTQYF. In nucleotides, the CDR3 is TGCAGTGCCCGCCCAGGAGATACGCAGTATTTT.

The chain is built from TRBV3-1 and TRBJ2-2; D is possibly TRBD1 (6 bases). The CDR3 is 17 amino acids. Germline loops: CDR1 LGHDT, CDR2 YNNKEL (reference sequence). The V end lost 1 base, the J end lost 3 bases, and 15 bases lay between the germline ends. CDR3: CASSQAITGWDTGELFF. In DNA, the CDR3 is TGTGCCAGCAGCCAAGCAATTACAGGGTGGGACACCGGGGAGCTGTTTTTT.

CDR3 in amino acids: CSVSTPTTLNVADTQYF. CDR3 DNA sequence: TGCAGTGTTTCGACGCCGACAACCCTCAACGTCGCAGATACGCAGTATTTT. The chain links TRBV20-1 to TRBJ2-3; D unclear. The germline V gene encodes CDR1 DFQATT and CDR2 SNEGSKA (reference sequence). There are 17 residues in the CDR3. V lost 7 bases, J lost 4 bases, and 27 bases lay in between.

CDR3 protein: CASSSNADTQYF. The DNA of the CDR3 is TGTGCCAGCAGCTCTAATGCAGATACGCAGTATTTT. The chain joins TRBV11-3 to TRBJ2-3; D remains unclear. Trimming shortened V by 4 bases and J by 4 bases, and 6 bases separated the two germline ends. CDR1 and CDR2 (germline): SGHNT, YENEEA. The CDR3 runs 12 residues.

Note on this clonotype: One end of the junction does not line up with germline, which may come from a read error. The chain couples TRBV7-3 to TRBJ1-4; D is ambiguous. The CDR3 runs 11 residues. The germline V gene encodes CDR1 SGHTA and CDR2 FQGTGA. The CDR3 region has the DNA TGTGCCAGCAGCTTAACTCCTGACCGAAATTTT. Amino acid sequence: CASSLTPDRNF. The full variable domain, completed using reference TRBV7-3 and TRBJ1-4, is GAGVSQTPSNKVTEKGKYVELRCDPISGHTALYWYRQSLGQGPEFLIYFQGTGAADDSGLPNDRFFAVRPEGSVSTLKIQRTERGDSAVYLCASSLTPDRNFGSGTQLSVL.

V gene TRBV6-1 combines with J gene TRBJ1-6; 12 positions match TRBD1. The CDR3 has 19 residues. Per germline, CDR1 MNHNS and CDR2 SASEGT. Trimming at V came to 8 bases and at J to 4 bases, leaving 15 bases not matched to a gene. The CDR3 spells CASARGTGGFSIYNSPLHF. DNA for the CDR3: TGTGCCAGCGCCCGCGGGACAGGGGGCTTCTCCATATATAATTCACCCCTCCACTTT.

The CDR3 loop reads CASSPKPTSPENTGELFF. The CDR3 nucleotides read TGTGCCAGTAGTCCCAAACCGACTAGTCCGGAAAACACCGGGGAGCTGTTTTTT. The chain links TRBV19 to TRBJ2-2; D is possibly TRBD2 (6 bases). Germline V gene data show CDR1 as LNHDA and CDR2 as SQIVND (reference sequence). The V end was cut by 5 bases, the J end by 2 bases, with 21 bases between. This CDR3 has 18 residues.

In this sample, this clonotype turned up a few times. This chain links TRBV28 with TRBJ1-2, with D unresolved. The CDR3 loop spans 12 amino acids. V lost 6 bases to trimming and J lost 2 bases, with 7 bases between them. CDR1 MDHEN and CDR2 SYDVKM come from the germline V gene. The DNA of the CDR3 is TGTGCCAGCAGATTAAGCAACTATGGCTACACCTTC. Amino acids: CASRLSNYGYTF.

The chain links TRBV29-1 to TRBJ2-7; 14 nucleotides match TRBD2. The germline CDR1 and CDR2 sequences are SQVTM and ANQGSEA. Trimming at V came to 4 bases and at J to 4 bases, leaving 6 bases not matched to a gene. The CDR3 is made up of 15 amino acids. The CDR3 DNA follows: TGCAGCGTTGGGGGGACTAGCGGGAGTAGGTACGAGCAGTACTTC. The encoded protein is CSVGGTSGSRYEQYF.